This T cell receptor beta chain was documented in a study of T cell responses to AZD1222 COVID-19 vaccine (dated by TCRdb to the early 2020s). Study-level background: TCR sequencing was performed for 233 trial participants, of whom about 200 were given two doses of AZD1222 and around 25 were given two doses of MenACWY control vaccine. Trial participants were enrolled into age subgroups of 18-55, 56-69 and 70-plus years, which contained 148, 28 and 57 TCR-sequenced participants, respectively.

This specimen's time point label, per the study, means: about 28 days (+/-7) after the second vaccine dose. The treatment or condition tag for this specimen amounts to: meningococcal conjugate vaccine given as trial control. Vaccinee samples came from UK trials COV001 and COV002, including a single-blind randomized controlled phase 2/3 trial of AZD1222 (ChAdOx1 nCoV-19) in healthy adults. For TCRbeta chain sequencing, PBMC samples were collected from trial participants at day 0 and at day 28 after the second dose. Points on this clone: It lacks a known antigen. The record has no base qualities; no much larger clone is one base away.

The cysteine opens and the phenylalanine closes a CDR3 of 18 amino acids. Only the CDR3 region is kept as DNA, spanning 54 bases read in frame from base 1. CDR1 and CDR2 are drawn from the germline V gene (reference sequence): LNHDA, SQIVND. The germline ends are 31 bases apart after V is trimmed by 6 bases and J by 8 bases. The CDR3 regions of human TCRbeta chains were analyzed by immunosequencing. The study's own analysis went as follows. TCRs in the repertoires were compared against a reference library of SARS-CoV-2-specific TCRs that had been generated with the MIRA antigen-specificity platform. Breadth was defined as the fraction of unique TCRs that were SARS-CoV-2-associated. Depth was defined as the fraction of total T cells that were SARS-CoV-2-associated. Using the MIRA data, every spike-specific TCR was mapped to the spike region that the TCR reacted to and assigned to either a CD4 or a CD8 class. Log10-transformed breadth and depth values were compared by one-way ANOVA with Sidak's multiple comparisons tests. The clones in this table, taken by TCRdb from immuneACCESS, are in-frame only. Not every clone is retained; where verified, under half of the shortfall comes from an unresolved V gene, and the cause of the rest is unknown. The V and J calls and clone size come from that table; D and trimming were worked out from the DNA. The sample contains 140,000 to 150,000 clones, approximately 85% of them found a single time. Around 5% of the sample goes to the ten largest clones.

The paper's findings and limits, for the study overall: Participants were mostly white British and included more females than males, and it was suggested by the authors that clonal diversity may have been underestimated. Reportedly, almost half of the unique spike-specific TCRs recognized epitopes lying outside the regions that are mutated in the B.1.351 and B.1.1.7 variants. Conclusions about previously exposed vaccinees are limited because only six or seven AZD1222 recipients were SARS-CoV-2 seropositive at baseline. The vaccine-associated CD4 TCRs covered the entire spike protein, and the dominant responses fell in regions 160-218 and 743-854. After two AZD1222 doses, spike-specific TCR breadth and depth were significantly higher than at day 0 and than in MenACWY recipients. Because no day 14 peak-response samples were available, repertoires were characterized only after the peak T cell response. In the small 56-69-year group, the increase in depth fell short of significance, most likely because of low power.

This specimen consisted of peripheral blood, obtained 28 days after the second dose of the MenACWY control vaccine. The chain couples TRBV19 to TRBJ1-2; the D gene identity is not certain. The origin of this receptor is an adult who received the MenACWY meningococcal vaccine as a control. The bases read TGTGCCAGTAGCATAAGGAGCGTCCAACGGTGGACTAGCTACGGCTACACCTTC. Its translation reads: CASSIRSVQRWTSYGYTF.